Listed below are T cell receptor beta chains from one sample, sequenced in a study of early T cells in non-severe SARS-CoV-2 infection. MiXCR, applied by TCRdb to the 5' RACE reads, yields one record per CDR3 protein. The data show some 66,000 distinct CDR3 sequences, around 9% seen once. The sample taken for sequencing was whole blood. Receptor source: an adult who was a healthcare worker with PCR-confirmed SARS-CoV-2 infection or an uninfected control (not recorded which). CDR3s include the opening cysteine and the closing phenylalanine or tryptophan. Each record gives: J gene, clone size, D gene, V gene, CDR3 protein, CDR3 DNA. D genes are given only for firm matches. Not every row has a clone size; where given, it reads once, few, many or a size class.

TRBJ2-1,few,NA,TRBV11-2,CASSSGLYNNEQFF,TGTGCCAGCAGCTCGGGACTCTATAACAATGAGCAGTTCTTC
TRBJ2-3,many,TRBD2,TRBV7-9,CASSPRLAGSTDTQYF,TGTGCCAGCAGCCCGCGACTAGCGGGGAGCACAGATACGCAGTATTTT
TRBJ1-1,few,TRBD1,TRBV20-1,CSARTAGGRGSFF,TGCAGTGCTAGGACGGCAGGGGGCAGGGGGTCTTTCTTT
TRBJ2-5,many,NA,TRBV11-1,CASSPRTEFQETQYF,TGTGCCAGCAGCCCCCGGACGGAATTCCAAGAGACCCAGTACTTC
TRBJ1-3,few,TRBD1,TRBV12-3/TRBV12-4,CASSLDRPNSGNTIYF,TGTGCCAGCAGTCTGGACAGGCCTAACTCTGGAAACACCATATATTTT
TRBJ1-3,few,NA,TRBV29-1,CSVGRGPGGNTIYF,TGCAGCGTTGGTCGGGGGCCAGGAGGAAACACCATATATTTT
TRBJ2-7,many,NA,TRBV6-5,CASRIGPQVQQYF,TGTGCCAGCAGAATAGGACCGCAGGTCCAGCAGTACTTC
TRBJ1-4,NA,NA,TRBV6-4,CASSDEKLFF,TGTGCCAGCAGTGATGAAAAACTGTTTTTT
TRBJ2-1,few,TRBD2,TRBV5-4,CVSSFSTSGYNEQFF,TGTGTCAGCAGCTTTAGCACTAGCGGATACAATGAGCAGTTCTTC
TRBJ1-6,NA,NA,TRBV27,CASSGGTENNSPLHF,TGTGCCAGCAGTGGGGGGACGGAAAATAATTCACCCCTCCACTTT
TRBJ2-7,few,NA,TRBV20-1,CSAATGFSYEQYF,TGCAGTGCTGCCACAGGGTTCTCCTACGAGCAGTACTTC
TRBJ2-2,few,TRBD2,TRBV7-3,CASSLTRSTSGLYTGELFF,TGTGCCAGCAGCTTAACCCGCTCTACTAGCGGACTTTACACCGGGGAGCTGTTTTTT
TRBJ1-4,few,NA,TRBV12-3/TRBV12-4,CATGGGTSTNEKLFF,TGTGCCACTGGGGGGGGGACTTCAACTAATGAAAAACTGTTTTTT
TRBJ1-5,many,NA,TRBV28,CASSLVEGGNQPQHF,TGTGCCAGCAGTTTGGTGGAAGGTGGCAATCAGCCCCAGCATTTT
TRBJ2-3,few,NA,TRBV27,CASSRQGLLTDTQYF,TGTGCCAGCAGTCGACAGGGACTTTTAACAGATACGCAGTATTTT
TRBJ1-3,NA,TRBD1,TRBV6-5,CVSSSTGQGSGNTIYF,TGTGTCAGCAGTTCTACCGGACAGGGCTCTGGAAACACCATATATTTT
TRBJ2-7,few,TRBD2,TRBV4-1,CASRQVEAGTYEQYF,TGCGCCAGCAGGCAAGTGGAAGCGGGAACTTACGAGCAGTACTTC
TRBJ2-2,NA,NA,TRBV29-1,CSAELVSRTGELFF,TGCAGCGCCGAACTAGTGTCACGCACCGGGGAGCTGTTTTTT
TRBJ2-6,NA,NA,TRBV28,CASSLARGSGANVLTF,TGTGCCAGCAGTTTGGCCAGAGGCTCTGGGGCCAACGTCCTGACTTTC
TRBJ2-7,NA,NA,TRBV2,CASRGHYEQYF,TGTGCCAGCAGAGGACACTACGAGCAGTACTTC
TRBJ2-7,few,NA,TRBV7-2,CASSLKTRLIEQYF,TGTGCCAGCAGCTTAAAAACCCGTCTTATCGAGCAGTACTTC
TRBJ2-1,NA,TRBD1,TRBV20-1,CSARVMAGQGAGNEQFF,TGCAGTGCTAGAGTCATGGCGGGACAGGGGGCAGGCAATGAGCAGTTCTTC
TRBJ1-6,many,NA,TRBV5-1,CASSLGVDVSPLHF,TGCGCCAGCAGCTTGGGAGTGGATGTTTCACCCCTCCACTTT
TRBJ2-7,few,TRBD1,TRBV6-2/TRBV6-3,CASSRRQGGEQYF,TGTGCCAGCAGCCGCAGACAGGGTGGTGAGCAGTACTTC
TRBJ2-7,few,TRBD1,TRBV29-1,CSVWTGAVDEQYF,TGCAGCGTTTGGACAGGGGCGGTCGACGAGCAGTACTTC
TRBJ2-1,many,NA,TRBV4-2,CASSQDQGGHNEQFF,TGTGCCAGCAGCCAAGATCAGGGGGGTCACAATGAGCAGTTCTTC
TRBJ1-6,few,NA,TRBV6-6,CASRSRIVSSPLHF,TGTGCCAGCAGAAGTCGGATAGTATCCTCACCCCTCCACTTT
TRBJ2-1,few,NA,TRBV7-9,CASSQRQPGNEQFF,TGTGCCAGCAGCCAACGACAGCCGGGGAATGAGCAGTTCTTC
TRBJ1-1,many,NA,TRBV28,CASSFSVGTEAFF,TGTGCCAGCAGTTTTAGTGTGGGCACTGAAGCTTTCTTT
TRBJ1-6,few,NA,TRBV28,CASTQGGSYNSPLHF,TGTGCCAGCACCCAAGGGGGCTCCTATAATTCACCCCTCCACTTT
TRBJ1-1,many,NA,TRBV29-1,CSPLFEGAEAFF,TGCAGCCCCCTCTTTGAGGGGGCTGAAGCTTTCTTT
TRBJ1-1,many,NA,TRBV2,CASNPMNTEAFF,TGTGCCAGCAACCCCATGAACACTGAAGCTTTCTTT
TRBJ2-7,NA,NA,TRBV4-1,CASSQDRRDTYEQYF,TGCGCCAGCAGCCAAGATCGCAGGGACACCTACGAGCAGTACTTC
TRBJ2-6,many,TRBD2,TRBV5-1,CASSSGRSGSFFSGANVLTF,TGCGCCAGCAGTAGCGGGAGAAGCGGGTCGTTTTTCTCTGGGGCCAACGTCCTGACTTTC
TRBJ1-6,many,TRBD1,TRBV12-3/TRBV12-4,CASSARGPNSPLHF,TGTGCCAGCAGTGCCAGGGGGCCAAATTCACCCCTCCACTTT
TRBJ1-2,few,NA,TRBV5-5,CASSLEQSYGYTF,TGTGCCAGCAGCTTGGAGCAGAGCTATGGCTACACCTTC
TRBJ2-1,many,TRBD2,TRBV7-9,CASSFSSGSRRDEQFF,TGTGCCAGCAGCTTTTCTAGCGGGAGCAGGCGCGATGAGCAGTTCTTC
TRBJ2-3,NA,TRBD2,TRBV7-3,CASSPGLAGAGTQYF,TGTGCCAGCAGCCCGGGACTAGCGGGAGCGGGCACGCAGTATTTT
TRBJ1-4,NA,NA,TRBV5-1,CASSLGQVAGKLFF,TGCGCCAGCAGCTTGGGGCAGGTCGCCGGGAAACTGTTTTTT
TRBJ2-1,few,NA,TRBV6-2/TRBV6-3,CAGRSSSYNEQFF,TGTGCAGGGAGGTCGAGCTCCTACAATGAGCAGTTCTTC
TRBJ1-1,NA,NA,TRBV11-2,CASSLNSANTEAFF,TGTGCCAGCAGCCTAAATAGTGCGAACACTGAAGCTTTCTTT
TRBJ1-6,many,NA,TRBV20-1,CSARTAYNSPLHF,TGCAGTGCCAGGACAGCCTATAATTCACCCCTCCACTTT
TRBJ2-7,NA,NA,TRBV28,CASSEGTGYEQYF,TGTGCCAGCAGTGAAGGGACCGGCTACGAGCAGTACTTC
TRBJ2-7,few,NA,TRBV3-1,CASSQGAGGAYEQYF,TGTGCCAGCAGCCAAGGAGCAGGGGGGGCCTACGAGCAGTACTTC
TRBJ2-5,many,TRBD2,TRBV20-1,CSASAGLAGAGETQYF,TGCAGTGCTAGTGCGGGACTAGCGGGGGCGGGAGAGACCCAGTACTTC
TRBJ2-7,few,NA,TRBV9,CASSVGSWGRRDEQYF,TGTGCCAGCAGCGTAGGGTCTTGGGGGAGAAGAGACGAGCAGTACTTC
TRBJ2-2,few,TRBD2,TRBV6-5,CASRNRLAGAGELFF,TGTGCCAGCAGAAACAGACTAGCGGGGGCCGGGGAGCTGTTTTTT